The 28 T cell receptor beta chains below were found in one sample sequenced in a study of shared T cell receptors in the human thymus. The assay was immunoSEQ multiplex PCR, and TCRdb's table has in-frame clones only and misses some. This table has some 760,000 clones, over 75% appearing once. This sample was also put to use in a study of human thymus T cells.

Sequencing was done on a sample of thymocytes. These receptors all come from a girl in the first two years of life with a congenital heart defect.

The V gene is TRBV7-6, the J gene TRBJ1-6; D may be TRBD1 (5 bases). The germline V gene encodes CDR1 SGHVS and CDR2 FNYEAQ. This CDR3 has 16 amino acids. Deletions cut 5 bases from V and 14 bases from J, with 25 bases between. DNA for the CDR3: TGTGCCAGCAGCCCCGGAGGGGATCCCGTGGGTCGGGCCCTCCACTTT. Encoded protein: CASSPGGDPVGRALHF.

The V and J genes are TRBV19 and TRBJ2-3, with D possibly being TRBD2 (6 bases). Germline CDR1 reads LNHDA; CDR2 reads SQIVND (reference sequence). This CDR3 has 16 residues. The V end lost 4 bases, the J end lost 2 bases, and 16 bases lay between the germline ends. As DNA, the CDR3 is TGTGCCAGTAGTAGAACTAGCACCCTCTTCACAGATACGCAGTATTTT. Translating it yields CASSRTSTLFTDTQYF.

The V gene is TRBV5-1, the J gene TRBJ1-4; D is undetermined. This CDR3 region has 16 residues. Per the germline V gene, CDR1 is SGHRS and CDR2 is YFSETQ. The ends were cut back, 0 bases at V and 0 bases at J, with 9 bases in the middle. CDR3 protein: CASSLGSLATNEKLFF. CDR3 coding DNA: TGCGCCAGCAGCTTGGGATCACTTGCAACTAATGAAAAACTGTTTTTT.

In nucleotides, the CDR3 is TGTGCCAGTAGTGGGGGACGGGGGGGAGATACGCAGTATTTT. Protein sequence: CASSGGRGGDTQYF. The V call is TRBV19, the J call TRBJ2-3, with 8 bases aligning to TRBD2. The CDR3 covers 14 residues. Losses at the gene ends were 5 bases for V and 5 bases for J; bases not matched to a gene: 6. Germline lookup yields CDR1 LNHDA and CDR2 SQIVND (reference sequence).

The genes are TRBV2 and TRBJ2-3, with 7 bases identical to TRBD2. V lost 6 bases to trimming and J lost 0 bases; unmatched junction nucleotides: 9. The germline V gene has CDR1 SNHLY and CDR2 FYNNEI. This CDR3 spans 16 amino acids. Here the CDR3 reads CASSLKGGGSTDTQYF. CDR3 bases: TGTGCCAGCAGCCTAAAGGGCGGGGGAAGCACAGATACGCAGTATTTT.

The CDR3 region is CASSVSSAGVRYEQYF. The CDR3 DNA sequence: TGTGCCAGCAGTGTCAGTAGTGCAGGGGTGAGGTACGAGCAGTACTTC. The V call is TRBV2, the J call TRBJ2-5; the D gene is possibly TRBD1 (6 bases). The better agreement between TRBJ2-7 and the DNA end casts doubt on the J call. The CDR3 extends over 16 amino acids. Germline lookup yields CDR1 SNHLY and CDR2 FYNNEI.

The rearrangement uses TRBV10-3 and TRBJ2-7; 7 bases align to TRBD1. Per the germline V gene, CDR1 is ENHRY and CDR2 is SYGVKD. Losses at the gene ends were 6 bases for V and 0 bases for J; bases not matched to a gene: 5. This CDR3 has 14 residues. The CDR3 protein is CAIRYHRGSYEQYF. CDR3 coding DNA: TGTGCCATCAGGTACCACAGGGGCTCCTACGAGCAGTACTTC.

The rearrangement joins TRBV29-1 to TRBJ2-1; maybe TRBD2 (7 bases). V was trimmed by 4 bases and J by 2 bases, leaving 18 bases between them. CDR3 size: 16 residues. The germline CDR1 and CDR2 sequences are SQVTM and ANQGSEA. The CDR3 DNA reads TGCAGCGTTGCAGACGGCGGGGGCCATACCTACAATGAGCAGTTCTTC. Amino acid sequence: CSVADGGGHTYNEQFF.

This chain uses TRBV19 with TRBJ1-1; the D is unclear. The V end lost 6 bases, the J end lost 9 bases, and 14 bases lay between the germline ends. Germline loops: CDR1 LNHDA, CDR2 SQIVND (reference sequence). The CDR3 runs 12 residues. CDR3 nucleotide sequence: TGTGCCAGTAGCCGAAGAGGAATTCAAGCTTTCTTT. Its protein product is CASSRRGIQAFF.

The CDR3 protein is CASSVGDIDLHTTDTQYF. Here the CDR3 DNA reads TGTGCCAGCAGCGTAGGGGACATCGACCTCCACACCACAGATACGCAGTATTTT. The V and J genes are TRBV9 and TRBJ2-3; perhaps TRBD1 as D (6 bases). V was shortened by 0 bases and J by 2 bases, with 19 bases between the two germline ends. The CDR3 spans 18 residues. Germline V gives CDR1 SGDLS, CDR2 YYNGEE.

This chain links TRBV6-1 with TRBJ2-2; no definite D call. The CDR3 contains 11 residues. The ends were cut back, 4 bases at V and 6 bases at J, with 3 bases in the middle. CDR1 and CDR2 from the germline V gene are MNHNS and SASEGT. The CDR3 protein is CASSAPGELFF. The DNA for the CDR3 is TGTGCCAGCAGTGCTCCCGGGGAGCTGTTTTTT.

This clone was counted once. The rearrangement uses TRBV21-1 and TRBJ1-1; TRBD1 is the table's D call and was not checked against the DNA. TRBV21-1 is termed a pseudogene. The CDR3 has 17 amino acids. The CDR3 bases are TGTGCCAGCAGCAAAAGGGGACAGGGGGCGCACAACACTGAAGCTTTCTTT. Translation gives CASSKRGQGAHNTEAFF.

The CDR3 spells CASSSNRERNYGYTF. The CDR3 nucleotides are TGTGCCAGCAGTTCGAACAGGGAGAGGAACTATGGCTACACCTTC. The gene calls are TRBV6-5 and TRBJ1-2; a weak D match, TRBD1 (6 bases). Trimming took 4 bases from V and 2 from J, leaving 14 bases between them. The CDR3 contains 15 residues. Per germline, CDR1 MNHEY and CDR2 SVGAGI.

The chain carries TRBV27 and TRBJ1-5, with 8 bases identical to TRBD1. The CDR3 contains 17 residues. V gave up 5 bases and J gave up 7 bases; unmatched junction bases: 16. Germline values: CDR1 MNHEY, CDR2 SMNVEV (reference sequence). The CDR3 spells CASSARDRMRRGQPQHF. CDR3 coding DNA: TGTGCCAGCAGTGCACGGGACAGGATGAGACGAGGGCAGCCCCAGCATTTT.

CDR3 bases: TGTGCCAGCCGGGAAGAAGGCGCTGAAGCTTTCTTT. Its translation: CASREEGAEAFF. The genes are TRBV28 and TRBJ1-1; D remains ambiguous. V was clipped by 8 bases and J by 6 bases, with 13 bases between them. The CDR3 sequence is 12 residues long. From germline, CDR1 is MDHEN and CDR2 SYDVKM.

The genes are TRBV29-1 and TRBJ1-1, with 7 nucleotides matching TRBD1. J was trimmed by 7 bases and V by 7 bases; bases with no gene match: 12. The CDR3 runs 13 residues. The germline V gene has CDR1 SQVTM and CDR2 ANQGSEA. The CDR3 protein is CSANGQVEDEAFF. As DNA, the CDR3 is TGCAGCGCCAATGGACAGGTGGAGGATGAAGCTTTCTTT.

The gene calls are TRBV4-3 and TRBJ2-1, with 10 nucleotides matching TRBD2. This CDR3 is 18 amino acids long. J lost 7 bases, V lost 4 bases, and 16 bases had no gene match. From germline, CDR1 is LGHNA and CDR2 YSLEER. This chain's CDR3 is CASSPLEKRAGGRNEQFF. The CDR3 DNA is TGCGCCAGCAGCCCCCTGGAAAAGAGAGCGGGGGGGCGAAATGAGCAGTTCTTC.

This clone was counted only a few times. J is TRBJ2-2 and V is TRBV4-1, with TRBD2 as a possible D gene (6 bases). This CDR3 has 15 amino acids. V lost 3 bases to trimming and J lost 5 bases, with 13 bases between them. CDR1 is MGHRA and CDR2 is YSYEKL in the germline V gene. Here the CDR3 DNA reads TGCGCCAGCAGCCATCCTGGGGGGAAGACCGGGGAGCTGTTTTTT. Protein product: CASSHPGGKTGELFF.

Written as DNA, the CDR3 is TGCAGTGCTAGAGAGGAGGAACAGGGTTATTTT. Translating gives CSAREEEQGYF. The rearrangement joins TRBV20-1 to TRBJ2-3; D may be TRBD1 (6 bases). CDR1 and CDR2 from the germline V gene are DFQATT and SNEGSKA (reference sequence). CDR3 length: 11 residues. Deletions cut 0 bases from V and 15 bases from J, with 13 bases between.

The genes are TRBV5-1 and TRBJ1-5, with a possible D match to TRBD1 (6 bases). Germline-derived CDR1 and CDR2 are SGHRS and YFSETQ. CDR3 length: 15 residues. V lost 5 bases and J lost 5, with 17 bases in between. As DNA, the CDR3 is TGCGCCAGCAGGGATTTCCCAGGGGACGATCAGCCCCAGCATTTT. Translated, it gives CASRDFPGDDQPQHF.

The chain has TRBV7-9 and TRBJ2-1, with 8 positions matching TRBD1. Germline CDR1 is SEHNR and CDR2 is FQNEAQ (reference sequence). The CDR3 covers 15 residues. The junction had 8 bases not matched to a gene; V was cut back by 1 base and J by 9 bases. This chain's CDR3 is CASSLGQGARGEQFF. The DNA for the CDR3 is TGTGCCAGCAGCTTAGGGCAGGGGGCTCGGGGTGAGCAGTTCTTC.

This sequence joins TRBV5-4 and TRBJ2-1, with TRBD2 matching 7 bases. Per the germline V gene, CDR1 is SGHNT and CDR2 is YYREEE (reference sequence). Losses at the gene ends were 1 base for V and 3 bases for J; bases not matched to a gene: 4. The CDR3 is made up of 15 amino acids. The DNA for the CDR3 is TGTGCCAGCAGCTTGAGGCTAGCGGACTACAATGAGCAGTTCTTC. It translates to CASSLRLADYNEQFF.

This chain uses TRBV13 with TRBJ2-5, with D perhaps matching TRBD1 (6 bases). The CDR3 totals 13 residues. Germline assignment: CDR1 PRHDT and CDR2 FYEKMQ (reference sequence). V shed 3 bases and J shed 4 bases, with 9 bases lying between them. CDR3 protein: CASSLGAGETQYF. In DNA form, the CDR3 reads TGTGCCAGCAGCTTGGGGGCGGGAGAGACCCAGTACTTC.

This rearrangement joins TRBV14 to TRBJ2-1; 11 bases match TRBD2. The CDR3 has 16 residues. CDR1 is SGHDN and CDR2 is FVKESK in the germline V gene. With V trimmed by 3 bases and J by 5 bases, 6 bases remained unmatched. CDR3 coding DNA: TGTGCCAGCAGCCACCAACTAGCGGGGGTTCACAATGAGCAGTTCTTC. This encodes CASSHQLAGVHNEQFF.

This CDR3 is CASSLDRTTGRGRPSGGYTF. Written as DNA, the CDR3 is TGTGCCAGCAGCTTAGATAGGACAACTGGCAGGGGGCGTCCAAGCGGTGGCTACACCTTC. The V call is TRBV7-6, the J call TRBJ1-2; TRBD1 matches at 8 bases. V lost 1 base, J lost 7 bases, and 23 bases stayed unmatched. The CDR3 consists of 20 residues. Germline values: CDR1 SGHVS, CDR2 FNYEAQ.

The J gene is TRBJ1-2, the V gene TRBV4-3; weak D call: TRBD1 (6 bases). The CDR3 is made up of 15 amino acids. V was trimmed by 2 bases and J by 3 bases, leaving 13 bases between them. Germline-derived CDR1 and CDR2 are LGHNA and YSLEER. This chain's CDR3 is CASSQWTDVHYGYTF. In DNA, the CDR3 is TGCGCCAGCAGCCAATGGACAGACGTTCACTATGGCTACACCTTC.

The CDR3 loop reads CASSLAGGIGNQPQHF. As DNA, the CDR3 is TGTGCCAGCAGCTTGGCCGGGGGGATCGGCAATCAGCCCCAGCATTTT. V is TRBV5-5 and J is TRBJ1-5; perhaps TRBD1 as D (5 bases). V dropped 0 bases and J dropped 2 bases, with 12 bases sitting between them. CDR3 length: 16 residues. Germline V gene lookup returns CDR1 SGHKS and CDR2 YYEKEE (reference sequence).

This chain links TRBV25-1 with TRBJ2-7; 12 bases match TRBD1. CDR3 length: 13 amino acids. After removal of 7 bases from V and 6 bases from J, the junction contained 4 bases not matched to a gene. Germline CDR1 reads MGHDK; CDR2 reads SYGVNS. The CDR3 loop reads CASTGTGGGEQYF. Here the CDR3 DNA reads TGTGCCAGCACCGGGACAGGGGGCGGCGAGCAGTACTTC.